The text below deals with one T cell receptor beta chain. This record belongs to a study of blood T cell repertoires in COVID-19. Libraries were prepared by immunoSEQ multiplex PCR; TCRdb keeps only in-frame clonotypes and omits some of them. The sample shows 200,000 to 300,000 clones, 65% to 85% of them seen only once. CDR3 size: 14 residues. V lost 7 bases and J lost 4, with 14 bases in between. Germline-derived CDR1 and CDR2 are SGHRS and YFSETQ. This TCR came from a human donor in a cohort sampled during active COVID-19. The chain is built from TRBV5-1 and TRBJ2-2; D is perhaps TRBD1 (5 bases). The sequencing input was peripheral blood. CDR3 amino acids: CASSREGFTGELFF. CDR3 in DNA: TGCGCCAGCTCCAGGGAAGGGTTCACCGGGGAGCTGTTTTTT.